This TCR beta chain is from a study of technical replicates of blood from several donors. With V trimmed by 4 bases and J by 6 bases, 9 bases remained unmatched. The length of the CDR3 is 16 residues. Germline values: CDR1 MNHEY, CDR2 SMNVEV (reference sequence). Assay used: immunoSEQ multiplex PCR; TCRdb lists only in-frame clones, some missing. The sample carries 70,000 to 85,000 clones, 97% recorded once. This clone was found once. The source material was T cells isolated from PBMCs. The chain carries TRBV27 and TRBJ2-1; 10 nucleotides agree with TRBD2. The receptor's source is a human donor in good health. The CDR3 protein is CASSSRWSGRVNEQFF. Here the CDR3 DNA reads TGTGCCAGCAGTTCCCGCTGGAGCGGGAGGGTCAATGAGCAGTTCTTC.